These 29 T cell receptor beta chains were sequenced from one sample in a study of cytomegalovirus exposure and HLA in healthy donors. With 60 Vbeta and 13 Jbeta primers, the PCR was carried out. The method was immunoSEQ multiplex PCR; TCRdb's version includes in-frame clones alone and lacks a portion of them. The data show over 60,000 clones, more than 75% seen once. The specimen was PBMCs. Receptors originate from a man aged 18 to 35 in good health and CMV-seronegative.

V usage is TRBV11-1 and J usage is TRBJ1-3; D gene uncertain. The CDR3 length is 14 residues. The germline V and J ends were trimmed by 5 bases and 0 bases, with 8 bases remaining between them. Germline V gene sequence: CDR1 SGHAT, CDR2 FQDESV (reference sequence). The CDR3 spells CASSPGTSGNTIYF. Written as DNA, the CDR3 is TGTGCCAGCAGCCCGGGTACCTCTGGAAACACCATATATTTT.

This clone has only one observation. V usage is TRBV27 and J usage is TRBJ2-7; D gene ambiguous. Per germline, CDR1 MNHEY and CDR2 SMNVEV (reference sequence). Trimming took off 0 bases at V and 5 bases at J, with 8 bases between the two ends. The CDR3 contains 13 residues. The CDR3 region is CASSLSIANEQYF. The CDR3 nucleotides are TGTGCCAGCAGTTTATCGATAGCCAACGAGCAGTACTTC.

This chain uses TRBV6-1 with TRBJ2-7, with TRBD1 identical over 9 bases. CDR3 size: 16 residues. Germline V lookup: CDR1 MNHNS, CDR2 SASEGT. J lost 5 bases, V lost 4 bases, and 12 bases had no gene match. CDR3 DNA sequence: TGTGCCAGCAGTGTCAAACCACAGGGGGCGGGCAACGAGCAGTACTTC. It yields the protein CASSVKPQGAGNEQYF.

The chain recombines TRBV5-6 with TRBJ2-7, with 10 positions matching TRBD1. CDR1 and CDR2 from the germline V gene are SGHDT and YYEEEE. The V gene end was trimmed by 0 bases and the J gene end by 2 bases; junction bases not matched to a gene: 5. The CDR3 has 16 amino acids. The CDR3 spells CASSLAVTGGPYEQYF. The DNA for the CDR3 is TGTGCCAGCAGCTTGGCCGTGACAGGGGGCCCCTACGAGCAGTACTTC.

This chain links TRBV9 with TRBJ2-7, with D maybe TRBD1 (5 bases). Germline CDR1 SGDLS, CDR2 YYNGEE. This CDR3 is 13 amino acids long. The ends were cut back, 0 bases at V and 4 bases at J, with 8 bases in the middle. CDR3: CASSVVPGYEQYF. DNA for the CDR3: TGTGCCAGCAGCGTAGTCCCAGGGTACGAGCAGTACTTC.

The V gene is TRBV6-5, the J gene TRBJ2-5; a weak D match, TRBD1 (5 bases). Looked up from germline, CDR1 is MNHEY and CDR2 is SVGAGI. The CDR3 is 13 residues long. Trimming stripped 7 bases from V and 7 bases from J, with 16 bases between. The CDR3 DNA sequence: TGTGCCAGCAACGAAGACAGCCCGGGGACCCAGTACTTC. Translation: CASNEDSPGTQYF.

The rearrangement uses TRBV6-5 and TRBJ2-1, with 9 bases lining up with TRBD1. The CDR3 spans 12 residues. From germline, CDR1 is MNHEY and CDR2 SVGAGI. Trimming cost V 4 bases and J 16 bases; bases outside gene matches: 8. In DNA, the CDR3 is TGTGCCAGCAGTTCACCCGGGACAGGGTCCTTCTTC. It specifies CASSSPGTGSFF.

This clone was counted a few times. This sequence joins TRBV7-8 and TRBJ1-3, with a weak D call TRBD1 (5 bases). CDR3 length: 15 residues. The germline gives CDR1 SGHVS, CDR2 FQNEAQ. Trimming removed 1 base at V and 0 bases at J, with 7 bases between. CDR3: CASSLGGGSGNTIYF. The CDR3 coding sequence is TGTGCCAGCAGCTTAGGGGGGGGCTCTGGAAACACCATATATTTT. The whole variable domain, filled in from reference TRBV7-8 and TRBJ1-3, reads GAGVSQSPRYKVAKRGQDVALRCDPISGHVSLFWYQQALGQGPEFLTYFQNEAQLDKSGLPSDRFFAERPEGSVSTLKIQRTQQEDSAVYLCASSLGGGSGNTIYFGEGSWLTVV.

The chain couples TRBV28 to TRBJ2-4; TRBD1 aligns across 7 bases. The J segment lost 4 bases and the V segment lost 1 base, leaving 7 bases of the junction unmatched. The CDR3 has 16 residues. From germline, CDR1 is MDHEN and CDR2 SYDVKM. CDR3 coding DNA: TGTGCCAGCAGTTTATCTTCGGCAGGGGGAAAAAACATTCAGTACTTC. Translated, it gives CASSLSSAGGKNIQYF.

The V gene is TRBV5-1, the J gene TRBJ2-3, with 12 bases that match TRBD2. Losses at the gene ends were 4 bases for V and 6 bases for J; bases not matched to a gene: 9. Per the germline V gene, CDR1 is SGHRS and CDR2 is YFSETQ. This CDR3 is built from 16 residues. Here the CDR3 DNA reads TGCGCCAGCAGCCCCAGGACTAGCGGGGTCGGGGATACGCAGTATTTT. Protein product: CASSPRTSGVGDTQYF.

CDR3 amino acids: CASENTGGLNIQYF. Written as DNA, the CDR3 is TGTGCCAGCGAAAATACAGGGGGCTTAAACATTCAGTACTTC. The chain couples TRBV28 to TRBJ2-4; 9 bases agree with TRBD1. CDR3 length: 14 amino acids. V lost 8 bases and J lost 6; bases outside the gene matches: 8. CDR1 is MDHEN, CDR2 SYDVKM, per germline.

The chain joins TRBV2 to TRBJ2-5, with 7 bases fitting TRBD1. The CDR3 consists of 13 residues. The J segment lost 5 bases and the V segment lost 6 bases, leaving 6 bases of the junction unmatched. The germline gives CDR1 SNHLY, CDR2 FYNNEI. The DNA for the CDR3 is TGTGCCAGCAGCGTGGGACAGAAGGAGACCCAGTACTTC. Residues: CASSVGQKETQYF. Combining the CDR3 with reference TRBV2 and TRBJ2-5 gives the whole variable domain EPEVTQTPSHQVTQMGQEVILRCVPISNHLYFYWYRQILGQKVEFLVSFYNNEISEKSEIFDDQFSVERPDGSNFTLKIRSTKLEDSAMYFCASSVGQKETQYFGPGTRLLVL.

V and J are TRBV19 and TRBJ1-1; 9 bases map to TRBD1. Trimming removed 6 bases from V and 7 bases from J; junction bases left unmatched: 6. The germline V gene encodes CDR1 LNHDA and CDR2 SQIVND (reference sequence). The CDR3 consists of 13 residues. The CDR3 is CASRTGQGIEAFF. Written as DNA, the CDR3 is TGTGCCAGTAGGACCGGACAGGGGATTGAAGCTTTCTTT.

V usage is TRBV29-1 and J usage is TRBJ2-1, with 9 bases lining up with TRBD2. V lost 0 bases and J lost 7; bases outside the gene matches: 4. Germline values: CDR1 SQVTM, CDR2 ANQGSEA. The CDR3 is 14 amino acids. The CDR3 sequence: CSVEERGGINEQFF. CDR3 DNA sequence: TGCAGCGTTGAAGAGCGGGGGGGTATAAATGAGCAGTTCTTC.

J is TRBJ2-2 and V is TRBV27; D is uncertain. The CDR3 covers 14 residues. Germline CDR1 is MNHEY and CDR2 is SMNVEV (reference sequence). V lost 3 bases and J lost 2, with 7 bases in between. Written as DNA, the CDR3 is TGTGCCAGCAGTTTTTTATCCAACACCGGGGAGCTGTTTTTT. Translation: CASSFLSNTGELFF.

The J gene is TRBJ1-3, the V gene TRBV28; D possibly corresponds to TRBD1 (6 bases). The V end was cut by 6 bases, the J end by 0 bases, with 24 bases between. The CDR3 is made up of 19 amino acids. Germline V CDR1 and CDR2: MDHEN, SYDVKM. The DNA for the CDR3 is TGTGCCAGCAGCCGGGATATCCCCGGGACACAGGCCTCTGGAAACACCATATATTTT. It yields the protein CASSRDIPGTQASGNTIYF. Full variable domain (remainder filled in from reference TRBV28 and TRBJ1-3): DVKVTQSSRYLVKRTGEKVFLECVQDMDHENMFWYRQDPGLGLRLIYFSYDVKMKEKGDIPEGYSVSREKKERFSLILESASTNQTSMYLCASSRDIPGTQASGNTIYFGEGSWLTVV.

The genes are TRBV5-1 and TRBJ2-7; TRBD2 might be the D (6 bases). This CDR3 contains 14 residues. Deletions cut 0 bases from V and 3 bases from J, with 10 bases between. In germline, CDR1 is SGHRS, CDR2 YFSETQ. The CDR3 DNA is TGCGCCAGCAGCTTGGGCGGGGAGATCTACGAGCAGTACGTC. This encodes CASSLGGEIYEQYV.

The genes are TRBV28 and TRBJ1-2; 8 bases align to TRBD1. V lost 4 bases, J lost 3 bases, and 16 bases stayed unmatched. This CDR3 region has 18 residues. Germline-derived CDR1 and CDR2 are MDHEN and SYDVKM. The CDR3 loop is CASSYGDRPSIGYYGYTF. The CDR3 DNA reads as TGTGCCAGCAGTTACGGGGACAGGCCGTCAATAGGGTACTATGGCTACACCTTC.

Note on this clone: A read error may account for a junction end that differs from germline. The rearrangement joins TRBV10-3 to TRBJ1-2, with TRBD1 matching 11 bases. The CDR3 consists of 14 residues. Germline-derived CDR1 and CDR2 are ENHRY and SYGVKD. CDR3 nucleotides: TGTGCCATCAGTTACGGACAGGGGGCGAATGGCTACCCCTTC. Residues: CAISYGQGANGYPF.

CDR3: CASSPPLDRGKNIQYF. Written as DNA, the CDR3 is TGTGCCAGCTCACCCCCCCTGGACAGGGGAAAAAACATTCAGTACTTC. V usage is TRBV18 and J usage is TRBJ2-4, with TRBD1 matching 9 bases. With 3 bases clipped from V and 4 bases from J, the junction kept 7 bases outside the gene matches. Germline assignment: CDR1 KGHSH and CDR2 LQKENI. The CDR3 consists of 16 residues.

The chain couples TRBV7-9 to TRBJ1-5, with a possible D match to TRBD1 (6 bases). The CDR3 consists of 16 residues. Germline V gene data show CDR1 as SEHNR and CDR2 as FQNEAQ (reference sequence). Trimming took 1 base from V and 5 from J, leaving 15 bases between them. The CDR3, as DNA: TGTGCCAGCAGCTTAGAAATAGGGGGACCGGATCAGCCCCAGCATTTT. This sequence encodes CASSLEIGGPDQPQHF.

The chain has TRBV6-4 and TRBJ1-1; D is possibly TRBD1 (5 bases). Between the trimmed V and J ends, which lost 2 bases and 4 bases, there was a span of 8 bases. The CDR3 is 13 residues long. Germline values: CDR1 MRHNA, CDR2 SNTAGT. In DNA form, the CDR3 reads TGTGCCAGCAGTGACAGGGGCGGCACTGAAGCTTTCTTT. Its translation: CASSDRGGTEAFF.

This rearrangement joins TRBV28 to TRBJ2-3; TRBD1 might be the D (6 bases). V shed 4 bases and J shed 15 bases, with 17 bases lying between them. The CDR3 spans 12 residues. Germline lookup yields CDR1 MDHEN and CDR2 SYDVKM. CDR3 bases: TGTGCCAGCAGTTCCATCCAGGGGCGCATTTATTTT. As protein: CASSSIQGRIYF. Together with reference TRBV28 and TRBJ2-3, the CDR3 gives the full variable domain: DVKVTQSSRYLVKRTGEKVFLECVQDMDHENMFWYRQDPGLGLRLIYFSYDVKMKEKGDIPEGYSVSREKKERFSLILESASTNQTSMYLCASSSIQGRIYFGPGTRLTVL.

CDR3 DNA: TGTGCCAGCAGCCCCCTTTTAGGGGTCGCTGAAGCTTTCTTT. Encoded protein: CASSPLLGVAEAFF. This chain links TRBV9 with TRBJ1-1; D perhaps matches TRBD1 (5 bases). V was pared by 4 bases and J by 6 bases, with 16 bases between. Per germline, CDR1 SGDLS and CDR2 YYNGEE. This CDR3 contains 14 residues.

This clone was seen a handful of times. This chain connects TRBV2 to TRBJ2-1; 11 bases match TRBD1. The CDR3 sequence is 15 residues long. V was pared by 1 base and J by 7 bases, with 3 bases of the junction left unmatched. Germline CDR1 and CDR2: SNHLY and FYNNEI. The CDR3 sequence is CASSEGTGGWNEQFF. CDR3 bases: TGTGCCAGCAGTGAAGGGACAGGGGGCTGGAATGAGCAGTTCTTC. Looking up the rest from reference TRBV2 and TRBJ2-1 gives the full variable domain: EPEVTQTPSHQVTQMGQEVILRCVPISNHLYFYWYRQILGQKVEFLVSFYNNEISEKSEIFDDQFSVERPDGSNFTLKIRSTKLEDSAMYFCASSEGTGGWNEQFFGPGTRLTVL.

The chain carries TRBV7-2 and TRBJ1-2, with TRBD1 identical over 7 bases. Trimming at V came to 2 bases and at J to 0 bases, leaving 3 bases not matched to a gene. The germline V gene has CDR1 SGHTA and CDR2 FQGNSA. The CDR3 contains 15 residues. The CDR3 DNA reads as TGTGCCAGCAGCTTATCGCAGGGGGCTAACTATGGCTACACCTTC. As protein: CASSLSQGANYGYTF.

The chain links TRBV6-6 to TRBJ1-5, with 7 bases matching TRBD1. J gave up 5 bases and V 5 bases, and 12 bases lay outside the gene matches. There are 16 residues in the CDR3. The V gene's germline CDR1 is MNHNY and CDR2 SVGAGI (reference sequence). CDR3 coding DNA: TGTGCCAGCAGTCTCAGCCCTTCTACAGGGGATCAGCCCCAGCATTTT. It is translated as CASSLSPSTGDQPQHF.

A remark on this clone: This likely comes from a read error, as the CDR3 has no conserved phenylalanine or tryptophan at its end. This chain uses TRBV5-1 with TRBJ1-5; D uncertain. Trimming removed 0 bases from V and 11 bases from J, with 15 bases in between. Germline CDR1 reads SGHRS; CDR2 reads YFSETQ. This CDR3 is built from 14 residues. Here the CDR3 reads CASSLDGSVGAQHL. In nucleotides, the CDR3 is TGCGCCAGCAGCTTGGACGGGTCGGTTGGTGCCCAGCATCTT.

This clone appeared a few times. This chain uses TRBV7-9 with TRBJ2-7; 11 bases are shared with TRBD1. This CDR3 is 16 amino acids long. The J segment lost 5 bases and the V segment lost 4 bases, leaving 10 bases of the junction unmatched. The germline V gene has CDR1 SEHNR and CDR2 FQNEAQ (reference sequence). CDR3 DNA sequence: TGTGCCAGCAGCTCGGACAGGGGGCTCTTCTTGGACGAGCAGTACTTC. Protein: CASSSDRGLFLDEQYF.